What follows are 24 T cell receptor beta chains derived from one specimen sequenced in a study of T cells in localized non-small cell lung cancer. Measured with immunoSEQ multiplex PCR; TCRdb has only the in-frame clones, and not every one. Among 25,000 or so clones listed, 75% to 85% were seen once. The sequencing used peripheral blood, collected before any cancer treatment. The receptor source for this set is a woman aged 35-75 years with stage I lung adenocarcinoma.

The genes are TRBV7-2 and TRBJ1-4; 7 bases match TRBD1. This CDR3 spans 14 amino acids. The ends lost 5 bases at V and 4 bases at J; junction bases unmatched: 4. The germline V gene encodes CDR1 SGHTA and CDR2 FQGNSA. CDR3 region: CASSPQGNNEKLFF. The CDR3 DNA reads as TGTGCCAGCAGCCCACAGGGGAATAATGAAAAACTGTTTTTT.

This chain joins TRBV7-2 and TRBJ2-7; D may be TRBD1 (5 bases). The CDR3 totals 14 residues. The germline V gene has CDR1 SGHTA and CDR2 FQGNSA. Between the trimmed V and J ends, which lost 2 bases and 5 bases, there was a span of 13 bases. CDR3 region: CASSLTGSPNEQYF. The DNA of the CDR3 is TGTGCCAGCAGCTTAACAGGATCTCCCAACGAGCAGTACTTC.

This chain connects TRBV27 to TRBJ1-5; TRBD1 aligns across 7 bases. Losses at the gene ends were 5 bases for V and 3 bases for J; bases not matched to a gene: 13. The CDR3 length is 17 residues. Germline CDR1 MNHEY, CDR2 SMNVEV (reference sequence). CDR3 protein: CASSRIPGQSNNQPQHF. CDR3 coding DNA: TGTGCCAGCAGTCGGATCCCGGGACAGAGCAACAATCAGCCCCAGCATTTT.

The sample holds a few counts of this clone. The genes are TRBV4-3 and TRBJ1-4; TRBD1 is a possible D gene (5 bases). CDR1 is LGHNA, CDR2 YSLEER, per germline. V was trimmed by 3 bases and J by 4 bases, leaving 15 bases between them. The CDR3 runs 16 residues. The CDR3 DNA is TGCGCCAGCAGCCATCGGGGCGTAGTAAATAATGAAAAACTGTTTTTT. Translation gives CASSHRGVVNNEKLFF.

DNA for the CDR3: TGTGCCAGCAGCTTAGCGGACCAAGCAGGTGGCTACACCTTC. It specifies CASSLADQAGGYTF. This rearrangement joins TRBV7-9 to TRBJ1-2; D is ambiguous. The CDR3 extends over 14 amino acids. The germline V gene encodes CDR1 SEHNR and CDR2 FQNEAQ (reference sequence). V lost 0 bases, J lost 7 bases, and 12 bases lay in between.

This clone has just a few counts. The CDR3 loop reads CASSNEIGTEAFF. The DNA for the CDR3 is TGCGCCAGCAGCAACGAGATAGGAACTGAAGCTTTCTTT. This chain connects TRBV5-1 to TRBJ1-1; D is unclear. This CDR3 comprises 13 residues. Germline CDR1 is SGHRS and CDR2 is YFSETQ. The V and J ends lost 4 bases and 5 bases respectively, with 12 bases between them.

This clone was seen more than once but under ten times. The chain has TRBV9 and TRBJ1-1; the D is unclear. Germline loops: CDR1 SGDLS, CDR2 YYNGEE. The CDR3 spans 14 residues. Between the trimmed V and J ends, which lost 3 bases and 7 bases, there was a span of 16 bases. CDR3 coding DNA: TGTGCCAGCAGCGGAGAGCCCGACGTAGGTGAAGCTTTCTTT. It codes for CASSGEPDVGEAFF.

Here the CDR3 DNA reads TGTGCCAGCAGCTCCGGACAGGGGCGCACTGAAGCTTTCTTT. Its protein product is CASSSGQGRTEAFF. The gene calls are TRBV5-4 and TRBJ1-1; 9 positions match TRBD1. CDR1 and CDR2 from the germline V gene are SGHNT and YYREEE (reference sequence). The CDR3 consists of 14 residues. Losses at the gene ends were 3 bases for V and 4 bases for J; bases not matched to a gene: 4.

The chain carries TRBV7-9 and TRBJ2-1; the match to TRBD1 covers 7 bases. Trimming cost V 5 bases and J 2 bases; bases outside gene matches: 3. This CDR3 contains 14 residues. The germline V gene has CDR1 SEHNR and CDR2 FQNEAQ (reference sequence). The CDR3 is CASSPDRAYNEQFF. The CDR3 region has the DNA TGTGCCAGCAGCCCCGACAGGGCCTACAATGAGCAGTTCTTC.

The rearrangement links TRBV6-5 to TRBJ1-5; TRBD1 aligns across 7 bases. CDR1 and CDR2 from the germline V gene are MNHEY and SVGAGI. CDR3 length: 14 amino acids. The V segment lost 3 bases and the J segment 5 bases; nucleotides outside the gene matches: 4. This CDR3 reads CASSYDRAYQPQHF. CDR3 DNA: TGTGCCAGCAGTTATGACAGGGCCTATCAGCCCCAGCATTTT.

The genes are TRBV11-2 and TRBJ2-7; 8 bases line up with TRBD2. CDR3 length: 14 amino acids. V was pared by 10 bases and J by 4 bases, with 12 bases of the junction left unmatched. Germline V gene lookup returns CDR1 SGHAT and CDR2 FQNNGV. CDR3 in amino acids: CATRGGSGGYEQYF. The DNA of the CDR3 is TGTGCCACCCGGGGTGGGAGCGGGGGTTACGAGCAGTACTTC.

The chain has TRBV25-1 and TRBJ1-6; no reliable D call. Trimming shortened V by 6 bases and J by 8 bases, and 17 bases separated the two germline ends. Per the germline V gene, CDR1 is MGHDK and CDR2 is SYGVNS. This CDR3 comprises 15 residues. The CDR3 bases are TGTGCCAGCAGCCGAACACAGACAAGCCATTCACCCCTCCACTTT. This gives the protein CASSRTQTSHSPLHF.

The rearrangement joins TRBV4-3 to TRBJ1-2; D unresolved. The CDR3 is 14 residues long. V shed 1 base and J shed 4 bases, with 10 bases lying between them. Germline-derived CDR1 and CDR2 are LGHNA and YSLEER. The CDR3 loop is CASSQGKGIYGYTF. The CDR3 coding sequence is TGCGCCAGCAGCCAAGGCAAAGGAATCTATGGCTACACCTTC.

The chain couples TRBV11-2 to TRBJ1-1; unclear D gene. Germline V gene sequence: CDR1 SGHAT, CDR2 FQNNGV. This CDR3 has 14 amino acids. Trimming took off 0 bases at V and 5 bases at J, with 10 bases between the two ends. This CDR3 reads CASSLDGVSTEAFF. The CDR3 DNA reads TGTGCCAGCAGCTTAGATGGGGTGTCGACTGAAGCTTTCTTT. Drawing the rest from reference TRBV11-2 and TRBJ1-1, the complete variable domain is EAGVAQSPRYKIIEKRQSVAFWCNPISGHATLYWYQQILGQGPKLLIQFQNNGVVDDSQLPKDRFSAERLKGVDSTLKIQPAKLEDSAVYLCASSLDGVSTEAFFGQGTRLTVV.

The chain uses TRBV9 and TRBJ2-2; 7 nucleotides agree with TRBD1. Germline values: CDR1 SGDLS, CDR2 YYNGEE. V lost 5 bases and J lost 2; bases outside the gene matches: 9. The CDR3 totals 16 residues. CDR3 sequence (DNA): TGTGCCAGCAGTAATTCAGGGGGAGAAAACACCGGGGAGCTGTTTTTT. Its translation: CASSNSGGENTGELFF.

This chain joins TRBV5-1 and TRBJ2-3; D may be TRBD2 (5 bases). V was shortened by 2 bases and J by 0 bases, with 13 bases between the two germline ends. The CDR3 has 16 residues. CDR1 and CDR2 from the germline V gene are SGHRS and YFSETQ. The CDR3 nucleotides read TGCGCCAGCAGCTTCTCGAGGGTTGGGAGCACAGATACGCAGTATTTT. This codes for CASSFSRVGSTDTQYF.

The chain carries TRBV19 and TRBJ1-3; TRBD1 aligns across 7 bases. Trimming removed 8 bases from V and 4 bases from J; junction bases left unmatched: 8. Germline V gene lookup returns CDR1 LNHDA and CDR2 SQIVND (reference sequence). The CDR3 totals 14 residues. The CDR3 spells CASVDRRSGNTIYF. Here the CDR3 DNA reads TGTGCCAGTGTGGACAGGAGGTCGGGAAACACCATATATTTT. Drawing the rest from reference TRBV19 and TRBJ1-3, the complete variable domain is DGGITQSPKYLFRKEGQNVTLSCEQNLNHDAMYWYRQDPGQGLRLIYYSQIVNDFQKGDIAEGYSVSREKKESFPLTVTSAQKNPTAFYLCASVDRRSGNTIYFGEGSWLTVV.

This clone was seen a few times. The genes are TRBV10-3 and TRBJ1-2, with a weak D call TRBD1 (6 bases). CDR1 ENHRY and CDR2 SYGVKD come from the germline V gene. CDR3 length equals 17 residues. V lost 0 bases to trimming and J lost 6 bases, with 20 bases between them. CDR3 region: CAISESETGVNFDGYTF. The CDR3 DNA reads as TGTGCCATCAGTGAGTCGGAGACAGGAGTCAACTTTGATGGCTACACCTTC.

This clone occurred once. The chain couples TRBV12-5 to TRBJ1-1; D call uncertain. The CDR3 runs to 13 residues. Trimming stripped 6 bases from V and 1 base from J, with 9 bases between. CDR1 is LGHNT, CDR2 FRNRAP, per germline. Written as DNA, the CDR3 is TGTGCTAGTGGCCCGAAGGCGAACACTGAAGCTTTCTTT. It translates to CASGPKANTEAFF. Filled out from reference TRBV12-5 and TRBJ1-1, the complete variable domain reads DARVTQTPRHKVTEMGQEVTMRCQPILGHNTVFWYRQTMMQGLELLAYFRNRAPLDDSGMPKDRFSAEMPDATLATLKIQPSEPRDSAVYFCASGPKANTEAFFGQGTRLTVV.

The V call is TRBV5-1, the J call TRBJ2-7, with D perhaps TRBD1 (5 bases). The CDR3 sequence is 15 residues long. Per germline, CDR1 SGHRS and CDR2 YFSETQ. V lost 0 bases and J lost 1, with 11 bases in between. CDR3 nucleotide sequence: TGCGCCAGCAGCTTGGCAGGGCAGGCTTCCTACGAGCAGTACTTC. Residues: CASSLAGQASYEQYF.

In DNA form, the CDR3 reads TGTGCCAGCTCATACTCAGGGAATCAGCCCCAGCATTTT. Encoded protein: CASSYSGNQPQHF. This chain uses TRBV18 with TRBJ1-5; possibly TRBD1 for D (5 bases). Trimming stripped 5 bases from V and 4 bases from J, with 9 bases between. The CDR3 runs 13 residues. Germline CDR1 reads KGHSH; CDR2 reads LQKENI.

The chain is built from TRBV5-4 and TRBJ1-2, with 11 bases matching TRBD1. The CDR3 is 18 amino acids. V trimming: 0 bases; J trimming: 0 bases; junction bases outside the gene matches: 7. Looked up from germline, CDR1 is SGHNT and CDR2 is YYREEE (reference sequence). This CDR3 reads CASSLGGTGGLANYGYTF. CDR3 in DNA: TGTGCCAGCAGCTTGGGTGGGACAGGGGGACTCGCTAACTATGGCTACACCTTC. Looking up the rest from reference TRBV5-4 and TRBJ1-2 gives the full variable domain: ETGVTQSPTHLIKTRGQQVTLRCSSQSGHNTVSWYQQALGQGPQFIFQYYREEENGRGNFPPRFSGLQFPNYSSELNVNALELDDSALYLCASSLGGTGGLANYGYTFGSGTRLTVV.

The rearrangement joins TRBV7-2 to TRBJ2-5; D possibly uses TRBD1 or TRBD2 (5 bases each). CDR1 is SGHTA and CDR2 is FQGNSA in the germline V gene. The CDR3 is made up of 13 amino acids. V lost 5 bases, J lost 5 bases, and 12 bases lay in between. Here the CDR3 DNA reads TGTGCCAGCAGCACGGGACGCCTGGAGACCCAGTACTTC. Translation: CASSTGRLETQYF.

The gene calls are TRBV6-5 and TRBJ1-4; 7 bases map to TRBD1. The CDR3 totals 15 residues. The germline CDR1 and CDR2 sequences are MNHEY and SVGAGI. V was clipped by 6 bases and J by 6 bases; unmatched bases: 10. CDR3 DNA sequence: TGTGCCAGCAGGCGTGCGACAGGGCGATATGAAAAACTGTTTTTT. Amino acids: CASRRATGRYEKLFF.